This T cell receptor (beta chain) comes out of a study of blood T cell repertoires in COVID-19. Study-level information: The United States, Italy and Spain were the sources of the acute and convalescent COVID-19 samples. T cells, B-cell-depleted T cells, or PBMCs supplied cDNA or gDNA.

Germline V CDR1 and CDR2: MNHEY, SMNVEV (reference sequence). The germline V and J ends were trimmed by 5 bases and 2 bases, with 12 bases remaining between them. The CDR3 is 14 residues long. Per the study methods: The authors estimated nucleated cell counts from reference gene primer amplification. Measured with immunoSEQ multiplex PCR; TCRdb has only the in-frame clones, and not every one. V and J calls and clone size are given by that table; D and trimming were obtained from the DNA. The table lists about 160,000 clones, around 84% of them singletons. Material: peripheral blood. The receptor was derived from a man in his forties with acute or convalescent COVID-19. This chain uses TRBV27 with TRBJ1-2; no clear D. Here the CDR3 reads CASSLTPGNYGYTF. CDR3 sequence (DNA): TGTGCCAGCAGTCTTACGCCAGGAAACTATGGCTACACCTTC.